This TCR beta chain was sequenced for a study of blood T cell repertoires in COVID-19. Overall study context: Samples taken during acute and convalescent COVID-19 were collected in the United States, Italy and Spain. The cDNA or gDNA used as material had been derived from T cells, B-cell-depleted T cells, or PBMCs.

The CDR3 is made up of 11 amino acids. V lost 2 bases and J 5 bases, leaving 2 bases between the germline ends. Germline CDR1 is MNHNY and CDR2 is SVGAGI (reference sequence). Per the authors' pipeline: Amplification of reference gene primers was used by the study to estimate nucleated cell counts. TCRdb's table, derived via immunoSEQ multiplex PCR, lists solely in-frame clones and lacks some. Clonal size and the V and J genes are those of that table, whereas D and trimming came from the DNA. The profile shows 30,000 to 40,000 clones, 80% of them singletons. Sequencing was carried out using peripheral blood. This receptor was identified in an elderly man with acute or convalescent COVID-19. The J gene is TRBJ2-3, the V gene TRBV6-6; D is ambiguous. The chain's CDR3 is CASSYRDTQYF. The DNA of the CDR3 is TGTGCCAGCAGTTACCGAGATACGCAGTATTTT.